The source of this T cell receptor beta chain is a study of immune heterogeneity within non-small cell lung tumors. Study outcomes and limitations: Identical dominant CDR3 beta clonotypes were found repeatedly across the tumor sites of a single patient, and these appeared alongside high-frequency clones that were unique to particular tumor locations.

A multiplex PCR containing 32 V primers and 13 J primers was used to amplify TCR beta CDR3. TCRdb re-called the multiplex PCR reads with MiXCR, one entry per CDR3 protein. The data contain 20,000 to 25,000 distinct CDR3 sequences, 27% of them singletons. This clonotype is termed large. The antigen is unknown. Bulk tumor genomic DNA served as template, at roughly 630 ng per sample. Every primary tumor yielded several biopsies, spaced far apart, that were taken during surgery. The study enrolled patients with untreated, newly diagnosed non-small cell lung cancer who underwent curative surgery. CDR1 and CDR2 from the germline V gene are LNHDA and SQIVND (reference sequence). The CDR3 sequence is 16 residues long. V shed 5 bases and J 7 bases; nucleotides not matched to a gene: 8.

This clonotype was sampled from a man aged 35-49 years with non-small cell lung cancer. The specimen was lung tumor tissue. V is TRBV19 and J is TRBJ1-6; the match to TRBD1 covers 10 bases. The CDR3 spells CASSPLGQGENSPLHF. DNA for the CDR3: TGTGCCAGTAGTCCTCTCGGACAGGGGGAAAATTCACCCCTCCACTTT.